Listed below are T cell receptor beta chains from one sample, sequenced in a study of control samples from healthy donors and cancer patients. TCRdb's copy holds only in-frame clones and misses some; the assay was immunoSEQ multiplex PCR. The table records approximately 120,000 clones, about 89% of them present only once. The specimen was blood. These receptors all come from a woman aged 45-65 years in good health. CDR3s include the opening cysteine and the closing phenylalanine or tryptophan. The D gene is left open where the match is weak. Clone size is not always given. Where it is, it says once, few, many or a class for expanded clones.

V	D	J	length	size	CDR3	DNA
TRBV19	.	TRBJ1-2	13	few	CASSTTNRNGYTF	TGTGCCAGTAGTACGACAAATCGGAATGGCTACACCTTC
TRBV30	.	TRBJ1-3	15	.	CAWSGGVISGNTIYF	TGTGCCTGGAGTGGTGGGGTTATCTCTGGAAACACCATATATTTT
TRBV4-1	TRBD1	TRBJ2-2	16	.	CASSQDLGGFTGELFF	TGCGCCAGCAGCCAAGATTTAGGGGGCTTCACCGGGGAGCTGTTTTTT
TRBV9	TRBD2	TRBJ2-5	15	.	CASSVVGLGQETQYF	TGTGCCAGCAGCGTAGTGGGACTAGGACAAGAGACCCAGTACTTC
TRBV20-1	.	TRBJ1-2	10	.	CSASGFGYTF	TGCAGTGCATCGGGATTTGGCTACACCTTC
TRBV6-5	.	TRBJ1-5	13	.	CASGPRRREPQHF	TGTGCCAGCGGACCTCGTCGACGGGAGCCCCAGCATTTT
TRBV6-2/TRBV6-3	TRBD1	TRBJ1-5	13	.	CASRYLTGEAQHF	TGTGCCAGCAGGTACCTAACAGGGGAGGCCCAGCATTTT
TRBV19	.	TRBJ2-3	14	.	CASTGERGTDTQYF	TGTGCCAGTACCGGGGAAAGGGGGACAGATACGCAGTATTTT
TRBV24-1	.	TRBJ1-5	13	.	CATSDSKNQPQHF	TGTGCCACCAGTGATTCAAAAAATCAGCCCCAGCATTTT
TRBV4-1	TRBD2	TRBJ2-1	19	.	CASSPSPGGALDIYNEQFF	TGCGCCAGCAGCCCCTCACCCGGGGGGGCGTTAGACATCTACAATGAGCAGTTCTTC
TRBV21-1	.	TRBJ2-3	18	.	CASSQRLRGGPGSDTQYF	TGTGCCAGCAGCCAGAGACTCAGAGGCGGGCCAGGGTCGGATACGCAGTATTTT
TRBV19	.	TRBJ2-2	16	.	CASIQPWAGNTGELFF	TGTGCCAGTATCCAACCTTGGGCGGGTAACACCGGGGAGCTGTTTTTT
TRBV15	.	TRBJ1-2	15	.	CATSRQSPYFYGYTF	TGTGCCACCAGCAGACAGAGTCCCTACTTCTATGGCTACACCTTC
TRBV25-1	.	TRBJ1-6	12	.	CASSEELPPLHF	TGTGCCAGCAGTGAAGAGTTGCCACCCCTCCACTTT
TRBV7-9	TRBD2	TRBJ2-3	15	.	CASTGRAGGTDTQYF	TGTGCCAGCACAGGCCGAGCGGGGGGCACAGATACGCAGTATTTT
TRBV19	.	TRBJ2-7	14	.	CASSPDWDSYEQYF	TGTGCCAGTAGTCCCGACTGGGATTCCTACGAGCAGTACTTC
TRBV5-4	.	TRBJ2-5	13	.	CASSSRLRETQYF	TGTGCCAGCAGCTCTAGACTACGGGAGACCCAGTACTTC
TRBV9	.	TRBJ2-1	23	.	CASSVEPTGAGRRSLRSYNEQFF	TGTGCCAGCAGCGTAGAACCAACCGGGGCGGGGAGGAGGTCCTTGAGGTCCTACAATGAGCAGTTCTTC
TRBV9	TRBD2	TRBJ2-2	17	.	CASKTGLGDLSAGELFF	TGTGCCTCAAAGACGGGACTAGGAGACTTGTCCGCCGGGGAGCTGTTTTTT
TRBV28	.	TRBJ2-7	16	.	CASSFVSHRSSYEQYF	TGTGCCAGCAGTTTTGTCTCCCACAGGTCCTCCTACGAGCAGTACTTC
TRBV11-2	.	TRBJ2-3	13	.	CASRPRSGSREYF	TGTGCCAGCCGCCCAAGGAGCGGATCTAGGGAGTATTTT
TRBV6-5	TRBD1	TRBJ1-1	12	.	CASLGQGARAFF	TGTGCCAGCTTGGGACAGGGGGCAAGAGCTTTCTTT
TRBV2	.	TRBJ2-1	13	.	CASNRVTYNEQFF	TGTGCCAGCAACAGGGTGACCTACAATGAGCAGTTCTTC
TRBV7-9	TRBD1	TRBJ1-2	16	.	CASSLAMDRPNYGYTF	TGTGCCAGCAGCTTAGCCATGGACAGGCCTAACTATGGCTACACCTTC
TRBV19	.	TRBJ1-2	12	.	CASRETNYGYTF	TGTGCCAGTAGGGAAACCAACTATGGCTACACCTTC
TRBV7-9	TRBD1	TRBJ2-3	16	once	CASSSLWTGSTDTQYF	TGTGCCAGCAGCTCCTTGTGGACAGGCTCCACAGATACGCAGTATTTT
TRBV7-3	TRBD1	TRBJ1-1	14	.	CASSPGGGDTEAFF	TGTGCCAGCAGCCCAGGGGGCGGGGACACTGAAGCTTTCTTT
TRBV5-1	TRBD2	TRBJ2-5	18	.	CASSLELLAGGEGETQYF	TGCGCCAGCAGCTTGGAATTACTAGCGGGGGGCGAGGGGGAGACCCAGTACTTC
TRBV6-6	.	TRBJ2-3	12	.	CASTRSPDTQYF	TGTGCCAGCACAAGGTCACCAGATACGCAGTATTTT
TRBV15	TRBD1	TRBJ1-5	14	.	CATSTGGGYQPQHF	TGTGCCACCAGCACAGGGGGTGGTTATCAGCCCCAGCATTTT
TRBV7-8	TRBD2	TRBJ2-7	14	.	CASSLSGGGGEQYF	TGTGCCAGCAGCCTAAGCGGGGGCGGTGGGGAGCAGTACTTC
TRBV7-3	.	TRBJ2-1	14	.	CASSPSGLGNEQFF	TGTGCCAGCAGCCCCTCAGGCCTGGGCAATGAGCAGTTCTTC
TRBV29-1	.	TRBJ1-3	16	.	CSVEGDRIAWRNTIYF	TGCAGCGTTGAAGGGGACCGTATTGCATGGAGGAACACCATATATTTT
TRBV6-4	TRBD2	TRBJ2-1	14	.	CASSRLAGDNEQFF	TGTGCCAGCAGTCGTCTAGCGGGGGACAATGAGCAGTTCTTC
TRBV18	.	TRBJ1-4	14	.	CASSPFKDSEKLFF	TGTGCCAGCTCACCTTTTAAGGACAGTGAAAAACTGTTTTTT
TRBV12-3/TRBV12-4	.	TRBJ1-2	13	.	CASSWSGELGYTF	TGTGCCAGCAGTTGGTCAGGGGAGCTTGGCTACACCTTC
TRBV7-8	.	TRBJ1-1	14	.	CASSAFWGSTEAFF	TGTGCCAGCAGCGCATTTTGGGGATCCACTGAAGCTTTCTTT
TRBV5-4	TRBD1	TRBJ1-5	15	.	CASSLGDRPGQPQHF	TGTGCCAGCAGCTTGGGGGACAGACCGGGACAGCCCCAGCATTTT
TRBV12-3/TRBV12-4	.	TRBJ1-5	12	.	CASSRQNQPQHF	TGTGCCAGCAGTCGACAGAATCAGCCCCAGCATTTT
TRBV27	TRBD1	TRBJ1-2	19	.	CASSLSRDRERSVGDGYTF	TGTGCCAGCAGTTTATCTCGGGACAGGGAAAGGAGTGTGGGGGATGGCTACACCTTC
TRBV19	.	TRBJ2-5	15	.	CASSMAESPQETQYF	TGTGCCAGTAGTATGGCCGAGTCCCCCCAAGAGACCCAGTACTTC
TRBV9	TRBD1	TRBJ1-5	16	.	CASSADGGTAYQPQHF	TGTGCCAGCAGCGCAGACGGGGGGACAGCATATCAGCCCCAGCATTTT
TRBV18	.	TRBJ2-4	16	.	CASSPIGGPEGNIQYF	TGTGCCAGCTCACCAATCGGCGGCCCCGAAGGAAACATTCAGTACTTC
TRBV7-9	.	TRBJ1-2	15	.	CASSDDAEAGYGYTF	TGTGCCAGCAGCGACGACGCGGAGGCGGGCTATGGCTACACCTTC
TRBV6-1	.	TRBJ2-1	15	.	CASSEEGGAYNEQFF	TGTGCCAGCAGTGAAGAGGGGGGGGCTTACAATGAGCAGTTCTTC
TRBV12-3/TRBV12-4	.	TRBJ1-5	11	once	CASSIQVPQHF	TGTGCCAGCAGTATACAGGTCCCCCAGCATTTT